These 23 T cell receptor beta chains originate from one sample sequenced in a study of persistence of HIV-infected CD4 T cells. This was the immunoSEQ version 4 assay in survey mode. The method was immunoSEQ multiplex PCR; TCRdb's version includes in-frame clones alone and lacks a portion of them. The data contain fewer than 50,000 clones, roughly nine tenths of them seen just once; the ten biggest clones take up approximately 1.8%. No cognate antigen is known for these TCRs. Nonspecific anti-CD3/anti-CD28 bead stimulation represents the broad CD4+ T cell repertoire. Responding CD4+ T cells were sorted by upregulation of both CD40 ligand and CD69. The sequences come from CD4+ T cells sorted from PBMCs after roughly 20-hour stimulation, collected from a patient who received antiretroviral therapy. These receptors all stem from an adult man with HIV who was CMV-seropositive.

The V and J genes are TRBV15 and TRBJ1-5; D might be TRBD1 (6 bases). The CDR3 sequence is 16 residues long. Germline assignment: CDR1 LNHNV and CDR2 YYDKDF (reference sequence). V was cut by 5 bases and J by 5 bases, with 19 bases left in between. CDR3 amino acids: CATSSSAPGEYQPQHF. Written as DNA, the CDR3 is TGTGCCACCAGCTCATCGGCCCCAGGGGAGTATCAGCCCCAGCATTTT.

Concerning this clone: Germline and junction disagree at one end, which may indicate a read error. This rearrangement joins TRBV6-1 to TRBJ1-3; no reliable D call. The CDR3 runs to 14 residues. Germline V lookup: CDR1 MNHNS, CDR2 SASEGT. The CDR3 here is CASREGQAGNTIYF. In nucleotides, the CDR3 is TGTGCCAGCAGAGAAGGTCAGGCTGGAAACACCATATATTTT.

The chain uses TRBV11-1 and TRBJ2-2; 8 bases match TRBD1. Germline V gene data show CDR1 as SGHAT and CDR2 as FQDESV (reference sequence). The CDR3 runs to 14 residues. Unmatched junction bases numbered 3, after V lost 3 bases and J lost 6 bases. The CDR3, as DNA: TGTGCCAGCAGCTTTACAGGGGGTTCCGGGGAGCTGTTTTTT. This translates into CASSFTGGSGELFF. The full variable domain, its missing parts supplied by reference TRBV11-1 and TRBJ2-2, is EAEVAQSPRYKITEKSQAVAFWCDPISGHATLYWYRQILGQGPELLVQFQDESVVDDSQLPKDRFSAERLKGVDSTLKIQPAELGDSAMYLCASSFTGGSGELFFGEGSRLTVL.

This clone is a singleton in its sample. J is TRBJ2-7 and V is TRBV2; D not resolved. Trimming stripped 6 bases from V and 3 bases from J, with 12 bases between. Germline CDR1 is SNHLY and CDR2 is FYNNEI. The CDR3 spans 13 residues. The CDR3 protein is CASSLKQRYEQYF. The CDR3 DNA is TGTGCCAGCAGCCTAAAGCAACGCTACGAGCAGTACTTC. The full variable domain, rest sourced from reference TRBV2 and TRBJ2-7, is EPEVTQTPSHQVTQMGQEVILRCVPISNHLYFYWYRQILGQKVEFLVSFYNNEISEKSEIFDDQFSVERPDGSNFTLKIRSTKLEDSAMYFCASSLKQRYEQYFGPGTRLTVT.

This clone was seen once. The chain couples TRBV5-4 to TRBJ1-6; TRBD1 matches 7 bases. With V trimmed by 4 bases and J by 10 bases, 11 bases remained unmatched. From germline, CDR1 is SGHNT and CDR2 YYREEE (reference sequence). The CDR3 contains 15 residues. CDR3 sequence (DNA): TGTGCCAGCAGCGAAAGACAGGGTGGGCGATCACCCCTCCACTTT. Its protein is CASSERQGGRSPLHF. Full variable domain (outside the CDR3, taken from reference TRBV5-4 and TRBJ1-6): ETGVTQSPTHLIKTRGQQVTLRCSSQSGHNTVSWYQQALGQGPQFIFQYYREEENGRGNFPPRFSGLQFPNYSSELNVNALELDDSALYLCASSERQGGRSPLHFGNGTRLTVT.

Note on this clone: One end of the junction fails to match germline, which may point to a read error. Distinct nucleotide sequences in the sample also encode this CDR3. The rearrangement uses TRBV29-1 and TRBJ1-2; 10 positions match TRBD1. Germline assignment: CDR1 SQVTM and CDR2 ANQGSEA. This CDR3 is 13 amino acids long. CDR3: CSVEGQGEGGYTF. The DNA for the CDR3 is TGCAGTGTTGAAGGACAGGGGGAGGGCGGCTACACCTTC. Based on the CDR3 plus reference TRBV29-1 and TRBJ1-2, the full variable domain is SAVISQKPSRDICQRGTSLTIQCQVDSQVTMMFWYRQQPGQSLTLIATANQGSEATYESGFVIDKFPISRPNLTFSTLTVSNMSPEDSSIYLCSVEGQGEGGYTFGSGTRLTVV.

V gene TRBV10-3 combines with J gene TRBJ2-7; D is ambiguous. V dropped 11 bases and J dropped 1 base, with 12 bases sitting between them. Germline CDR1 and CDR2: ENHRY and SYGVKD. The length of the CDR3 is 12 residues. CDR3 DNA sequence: TGTGCCGTCTCGACGGATTCCTACGAGCAGTACTTC. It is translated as CAVSTDSYEQYF.

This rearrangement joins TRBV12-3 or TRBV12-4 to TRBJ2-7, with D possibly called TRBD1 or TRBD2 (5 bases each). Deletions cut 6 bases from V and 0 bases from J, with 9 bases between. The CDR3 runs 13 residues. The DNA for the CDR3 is TGTGCCAGCAGCCAAGGGACCTCCTACGAGCAGTACTTC. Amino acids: CASSQGTSYEQYF.

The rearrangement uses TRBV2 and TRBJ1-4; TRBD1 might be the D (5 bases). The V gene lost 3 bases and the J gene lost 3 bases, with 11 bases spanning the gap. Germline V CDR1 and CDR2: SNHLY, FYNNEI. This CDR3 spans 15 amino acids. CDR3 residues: CASSDWDRSNEKLFF. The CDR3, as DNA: TGTGCCAGCAGTGATTGGGACCGGTCTAATGAAAAACTGTTTTTT. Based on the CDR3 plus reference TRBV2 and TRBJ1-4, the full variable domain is EPEVTQTPSHQVTQMGQEVILRCVPISNHLYFYWYRQILGQKVEFLVSFYNNEISEKSEIFDDQFSVERPDGSNFTLKIRSTKLEDSAMYFCASSDWDRSNEKLFFGSGTQLSVL.

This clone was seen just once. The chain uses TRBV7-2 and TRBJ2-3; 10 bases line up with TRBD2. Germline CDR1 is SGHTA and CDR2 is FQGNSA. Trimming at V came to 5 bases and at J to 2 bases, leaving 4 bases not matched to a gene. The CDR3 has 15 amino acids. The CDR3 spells CASSISGGPTDTQYF. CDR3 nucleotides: TGTGCCAGCAGCATTAGCGGGGGGCCCACAGATACGCAGTATTTT.

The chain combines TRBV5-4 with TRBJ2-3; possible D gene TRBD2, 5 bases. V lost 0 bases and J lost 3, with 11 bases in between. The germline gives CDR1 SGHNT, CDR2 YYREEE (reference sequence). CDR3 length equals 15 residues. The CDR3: CASSLAISATDTQYF. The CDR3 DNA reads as TGTGCCAGCAGCTTGGCGATTAGCGCAACAGATACGCAGTATTTT.

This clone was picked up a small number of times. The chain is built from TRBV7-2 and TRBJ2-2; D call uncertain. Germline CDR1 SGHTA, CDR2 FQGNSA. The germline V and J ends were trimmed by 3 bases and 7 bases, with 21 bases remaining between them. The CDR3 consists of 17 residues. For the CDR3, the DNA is TGTGCCAGCAGCTTTGTTGCCTCCCGAAGCCATAGCGGGGAGCTGTTTTTT. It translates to CASSFVASRSHSGELFF. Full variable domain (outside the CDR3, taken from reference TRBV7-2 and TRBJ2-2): GAGVSQSPSNKVTEKGKDVELRCDPISGHTALYWYRQSLGQGLEFLIYFQGNSAPDKSGLPSDRFSAERTGGSVSTLTIQRTQQEDSAVYLCASSFVASRSHSGELFFGEGSRLTVL.

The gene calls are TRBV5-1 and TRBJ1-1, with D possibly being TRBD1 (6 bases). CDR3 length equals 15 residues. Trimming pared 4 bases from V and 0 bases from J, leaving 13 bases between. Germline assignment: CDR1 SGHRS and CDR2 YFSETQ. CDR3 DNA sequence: TGCGCCAGCAGCGGGCAGACAGGTATGAACACTGAAGCTTTCTTT. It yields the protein CASSGQTGMNTEAFF.

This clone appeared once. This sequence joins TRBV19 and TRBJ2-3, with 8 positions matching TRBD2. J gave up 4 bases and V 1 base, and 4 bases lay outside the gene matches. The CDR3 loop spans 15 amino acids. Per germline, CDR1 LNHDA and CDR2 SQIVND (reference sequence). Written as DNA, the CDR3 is TGTGCCAGTAGTATAGCGGGGGGGCTGGCAGATACGCAGTATTTT. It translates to CASSIAGGLADTQYF. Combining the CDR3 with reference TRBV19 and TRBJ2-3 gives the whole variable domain DGGITQSPKYLFRKEGQNVTLSCEQNLNHDAMYWYRQDPGQGLRLIYYSQIVNDFQKGDIAEGYSVSREKKESFPLTVTSAQKNPTAFYLCASSIAGGLADTQYFGPGTRLTVL.

CDR3 region: CASSSGPNTNEQYF. The CDR3 DNA sequence: TGTGCCAGCAGCTCTGGGCCAAACACTAACGAGCAGTACTTC. The V gene is TRBV7-3, the J gene TRBJ2-7; no reliable D call. The CDR3 is 14 amino acids. The V and J ends lost 4 bases and 5 bases respectively, with 15 bases between them. Germline CDR1 SGHTA, CDR2 FQGTGA.

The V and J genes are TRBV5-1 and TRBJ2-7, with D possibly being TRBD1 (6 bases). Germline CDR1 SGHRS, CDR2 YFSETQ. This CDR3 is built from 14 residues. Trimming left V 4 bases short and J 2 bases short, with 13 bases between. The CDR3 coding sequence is TGCGCCAGCAGCAGAACACAGGGCCCCTACGAGCAGTACTTC. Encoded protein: CASSRTQGPYEQYF.

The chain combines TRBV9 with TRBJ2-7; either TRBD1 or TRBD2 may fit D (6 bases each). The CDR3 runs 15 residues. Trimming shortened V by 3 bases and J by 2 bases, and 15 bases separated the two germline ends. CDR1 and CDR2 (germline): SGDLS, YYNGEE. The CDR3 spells CASSEGGSLPYEQYF. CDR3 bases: TGTGCCAGCAGCGAGGGGGGTAGCTTGCCCTACGAGCAGTACTTC. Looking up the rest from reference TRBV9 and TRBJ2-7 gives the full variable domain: DSGVTQTPKHLITATGQRVTLRCSPRSGDLSVYWYQQSLDQGLQFLIQYYNGEERAKGNILERFSAQQFPDLHSELNLSSLELGDSALYFCASSEGGSLPYEQYFGPGTRLTVT.

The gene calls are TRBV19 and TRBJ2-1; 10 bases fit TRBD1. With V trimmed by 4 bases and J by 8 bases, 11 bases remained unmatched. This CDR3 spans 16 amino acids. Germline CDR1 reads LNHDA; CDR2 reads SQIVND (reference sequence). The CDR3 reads CASSTRFGTGDDEQFF. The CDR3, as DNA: TGTGCCAGTAGTACTAGGTTTGGGACAGGGGACGATGAGCAGTTCTTC.

CDR3 loop: CASSSEDTQYF. CDR3 sequence (DNA): TGTGCCAGCAGCTCAGAGGATACGCAGTATTTT. The chain uses TRBV7-9 and TRBJ2-3; D is unclear. The CDR3 loop spans 11 amino acids. From germline, CDR1 is SEHNR and CDR2 FQNEAQ (reference sequence). V lost 4 bases and J lost 6, with 5 bases in between.

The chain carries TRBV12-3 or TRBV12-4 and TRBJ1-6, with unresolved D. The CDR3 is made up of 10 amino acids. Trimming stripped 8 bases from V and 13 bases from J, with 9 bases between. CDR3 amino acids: CASRGRPLHF. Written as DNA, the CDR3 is TGTGCCAGCCGAGGGAGGCCCCTCCACTTT.

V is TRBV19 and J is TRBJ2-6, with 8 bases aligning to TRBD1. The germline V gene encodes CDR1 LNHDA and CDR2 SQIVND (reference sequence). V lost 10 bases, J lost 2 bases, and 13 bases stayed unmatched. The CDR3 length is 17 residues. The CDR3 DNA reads TGTGCCACCCAACCCCAGGACAGGGCTGCTGGGGCCAACGTCCTGACTTTC. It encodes CATQPQDRAAGANVLTF.

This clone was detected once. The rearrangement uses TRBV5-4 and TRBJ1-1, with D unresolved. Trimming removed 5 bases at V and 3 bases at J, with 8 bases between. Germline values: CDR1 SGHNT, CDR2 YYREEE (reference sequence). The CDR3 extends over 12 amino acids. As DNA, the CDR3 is TGTGCCAGCAGTTTTCCGGACACTGAAGCTTTCTTT. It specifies CASSFPDTEAFF.

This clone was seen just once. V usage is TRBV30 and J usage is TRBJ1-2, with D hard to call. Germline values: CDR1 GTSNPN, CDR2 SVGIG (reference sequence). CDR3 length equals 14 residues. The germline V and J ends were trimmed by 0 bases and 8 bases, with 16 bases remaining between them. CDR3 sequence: CAWSVLALSYGYTF. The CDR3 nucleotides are TGTGCCTGGAGTGTACTGGCTTTATCTTACGGCTACACCTTC.